The T cell receptor beta chain under discussion was sequenced for a study of CD8 T cells in Susac syndrome. With random hexamers, reverse transcription was performed on about 0.45 to 1 ug of RNA. Amplification of TCR beta CDR3 was carried out by immunoSEQ multiplex PCR, which covered 54 Vbeta and 13 Jbeta segments. Using its own MiXCR run on the immunoSEQ multiplex PCR reads, TCRdb lists one record per CDR3 protein. Of about 150,000 distinct CDR3 sequences listed, 90% to 95% are singletons. CDR1 SGHVS and CDR2 FQNEAQ come from the germline V gene. CDR3 length equals 16 residues. Trimming removed 0 bases from V and 2 bases from J, with 13 bases in between. TEMRA cells were FACS-enriched and CD8+ and CD4+ T cells negatively isolated.

The sequence was obtained from a human donor with multiple sclerosis. The sequenced sample was CD4+ T cells from PBMCs. The chain uses TRBV7-8 and TRBJ1-2, with D maybe TRBD1 (5 bases). CDR3 protein: CASSLARDSYNYGYTF. The CDR3 DNA is TGTGCCAGCAGCTTAGCTCGTGACAGCTACAACTATGGCTACACCTTC.